The 2 T cell receptor beta chains listed next were all sequenced from one sample in a study of identifying expanded T cells in peripheral blood. Sequencing used immunoSEQ multiplex PCR; TCRdb keeps in-frame clones, though not all of them. The repertoire consists of under 150,000 clones, with about 86% occurring once and the leading ten covering about 8%. The specimen sequenced was blood. These receptor sequences come from a person aged 18 to 70 in good health.

The chain carries TRBV30 and TRBJ2-5; D unresolved. The V end was cut by 3 bases, the J end by 5 bases, with 13 bases between. The germline CDR1 and CDR2 sequences are GTSNPN and SVGIG (reference sequence). The CDR3 totals 13 residues. The DNA of the CDR3 is TGTGCCTGGAGGGGAAGAGCGAGGGAGACCCAGTACTTC. This gives the protein CAWRGRARETQYF.

The V gene is TRBV9, the J gene TRBJ1-2, with 12 bases identical to TRBD1. The CDR3 is 15 residues long. CDR1 SGDLS and CDR2 YYNGEE come from the germline V gene. V lost 1 base, J lost 10 bases, and 8 bases stayed unmatched. The CDR3 loop reads CASSVQPGQGAVYTF. CDR3 nucleotide sequence: TGTGCCAGCAGCGTACAACCGGGACAGGGGGCTGTCTACACCTTC. The full variable domain, with the rest looked up from reference TRBV9 and TRBJ1-2, is DSGVTQTPKHLITATGQRVTLRCSPRSGDLSVYWYQQSLDQGLQFLIQYYNGEERAKGNILERFSAQQFPDLHSELNLSSLELGDSALYFCASSVQPGQGAVYTFGSGTRLTVV.